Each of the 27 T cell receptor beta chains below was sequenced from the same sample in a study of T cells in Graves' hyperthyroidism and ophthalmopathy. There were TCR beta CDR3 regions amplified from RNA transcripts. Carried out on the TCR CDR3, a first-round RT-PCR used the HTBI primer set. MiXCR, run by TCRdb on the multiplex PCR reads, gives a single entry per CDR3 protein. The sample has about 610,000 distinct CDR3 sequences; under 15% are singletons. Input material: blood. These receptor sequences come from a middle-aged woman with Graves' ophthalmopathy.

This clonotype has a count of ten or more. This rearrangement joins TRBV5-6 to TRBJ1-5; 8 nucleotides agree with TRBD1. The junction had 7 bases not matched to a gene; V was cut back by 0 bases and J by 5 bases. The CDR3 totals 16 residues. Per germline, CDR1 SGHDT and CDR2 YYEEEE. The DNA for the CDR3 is TGTGCCAGCAGCTTGGGGGGTGGACAGGGTTATCAGCCCCAGCATTTT. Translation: CASSLGGGQGYQPQHF.

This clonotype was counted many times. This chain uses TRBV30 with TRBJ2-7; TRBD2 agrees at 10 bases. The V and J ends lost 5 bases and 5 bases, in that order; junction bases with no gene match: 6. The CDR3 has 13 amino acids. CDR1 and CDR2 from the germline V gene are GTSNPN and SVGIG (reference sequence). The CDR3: CAWASGRANEQYF. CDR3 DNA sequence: TGTGCCTGGGCCAGCGGGAGGGCCAACGAGCAGTACTTC.

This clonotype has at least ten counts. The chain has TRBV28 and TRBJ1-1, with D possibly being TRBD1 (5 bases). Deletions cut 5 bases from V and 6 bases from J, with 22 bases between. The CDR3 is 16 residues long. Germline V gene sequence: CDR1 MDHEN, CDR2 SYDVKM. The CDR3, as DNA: TGTGCCAGCAGTCTCCTCCGGGGGGGGAGAGGAGCTGAAGCTTTCTTT. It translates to CASSLLRGGRGAEAFF.

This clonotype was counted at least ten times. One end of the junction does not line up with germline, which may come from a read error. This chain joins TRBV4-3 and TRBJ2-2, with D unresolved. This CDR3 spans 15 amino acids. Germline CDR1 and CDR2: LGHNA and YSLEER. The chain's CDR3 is CASSQEAANTGELFF. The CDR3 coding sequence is TGTGCCAGCAGCCAAGAAGCCGCGAACACCGGGGAGCTGTTTTTT.

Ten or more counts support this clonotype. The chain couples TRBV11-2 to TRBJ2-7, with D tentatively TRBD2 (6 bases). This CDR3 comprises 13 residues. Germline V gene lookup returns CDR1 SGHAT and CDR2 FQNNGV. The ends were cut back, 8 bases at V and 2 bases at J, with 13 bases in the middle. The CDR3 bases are TGTGCCAGCCGGTCGGGAGCAACCTACGAGCAGTACTTC. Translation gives CASRSGATYEQYF.

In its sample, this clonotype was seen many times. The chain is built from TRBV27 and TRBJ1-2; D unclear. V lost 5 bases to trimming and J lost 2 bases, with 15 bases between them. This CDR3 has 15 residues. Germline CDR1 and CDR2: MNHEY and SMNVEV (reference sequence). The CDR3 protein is CASSPLYGENYGYTF. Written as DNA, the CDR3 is TGTGCCAGCAGTCCCCTCTATGGGGAGAACTATGGCTACACCTTC.

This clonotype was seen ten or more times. CDR3 amino acids: CSAATEGGAGNGYTF. In DNA form, the CDR3 reads TGCAGTGCTGCGACTGAGGGGGGCGCTGGAAATGGCTACACCTTC. The chain couples TRBV20-1 to TRBJ1-2; D perhaps matches TRBD1 (6 bases). The CDR3 is made up of 15 amino acids. Germline loops: CDR1 DFQATT, CDR2 SNEGSKA (reference sequence). Trimming stripped 5 bases from V and 6 bases from J, with 22 bases between.

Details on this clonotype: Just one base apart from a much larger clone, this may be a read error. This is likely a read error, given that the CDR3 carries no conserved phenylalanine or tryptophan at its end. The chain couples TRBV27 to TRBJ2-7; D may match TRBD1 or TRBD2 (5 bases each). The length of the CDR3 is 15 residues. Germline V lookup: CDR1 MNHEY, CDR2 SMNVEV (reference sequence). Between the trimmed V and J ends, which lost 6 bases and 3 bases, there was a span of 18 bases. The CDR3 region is CASRGDSVHYYEQYS. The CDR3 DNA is TGTGCCAGCAGGGGGGATAGCGTTCATTACTACGAGCAGTACTCC.

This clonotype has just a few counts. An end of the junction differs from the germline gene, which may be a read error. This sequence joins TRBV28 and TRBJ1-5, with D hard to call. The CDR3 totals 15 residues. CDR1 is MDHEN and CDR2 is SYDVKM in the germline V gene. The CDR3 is CASSHYTGFNRPQHF. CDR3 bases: TGTGCCAGCAGCCACTATACGGGGTTCAATCGGCCCCAGCATTTT.

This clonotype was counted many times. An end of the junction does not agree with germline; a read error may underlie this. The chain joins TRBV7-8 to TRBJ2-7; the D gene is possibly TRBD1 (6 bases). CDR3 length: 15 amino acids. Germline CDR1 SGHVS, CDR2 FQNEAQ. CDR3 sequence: CASSLGLGATYGQYF. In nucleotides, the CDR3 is TGTGCCAGCAGCTTAGGTCTGGGGGCTACCTACGGGCAGTACTTC.

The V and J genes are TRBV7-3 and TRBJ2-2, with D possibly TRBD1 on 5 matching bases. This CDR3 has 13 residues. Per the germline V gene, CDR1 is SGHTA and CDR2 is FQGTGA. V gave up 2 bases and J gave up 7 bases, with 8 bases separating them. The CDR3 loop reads CASSLGHIGELFF. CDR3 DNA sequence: TGTGCCAGCAGCTTAGGACACATCGGGGAGCTGTTTTTT.

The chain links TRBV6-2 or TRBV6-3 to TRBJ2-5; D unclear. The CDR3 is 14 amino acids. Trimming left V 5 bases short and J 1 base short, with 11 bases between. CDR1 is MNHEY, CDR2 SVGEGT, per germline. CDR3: CASSPALAQETQYF. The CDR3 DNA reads TGTGCCAGCAGTCCGGCCCTGGCCCAAGAGACCCAGTACTTC.

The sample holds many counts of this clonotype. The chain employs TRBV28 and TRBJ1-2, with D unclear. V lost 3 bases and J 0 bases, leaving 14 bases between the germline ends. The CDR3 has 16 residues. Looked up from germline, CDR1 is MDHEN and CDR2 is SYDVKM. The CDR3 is CASSLQFGPPNYGYTF. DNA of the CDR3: TGTGCCAGCAGTTTGCAATTCGGGCCTCCTAACTATGGCTACACCTTC.

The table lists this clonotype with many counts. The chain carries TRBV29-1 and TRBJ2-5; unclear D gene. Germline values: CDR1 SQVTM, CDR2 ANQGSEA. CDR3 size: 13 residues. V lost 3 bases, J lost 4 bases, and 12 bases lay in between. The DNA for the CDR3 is TGCAGCGTTGATGGATCTCGGCTAGAGACCCAGTACTTC. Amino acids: CSVDGSRLETQYF.

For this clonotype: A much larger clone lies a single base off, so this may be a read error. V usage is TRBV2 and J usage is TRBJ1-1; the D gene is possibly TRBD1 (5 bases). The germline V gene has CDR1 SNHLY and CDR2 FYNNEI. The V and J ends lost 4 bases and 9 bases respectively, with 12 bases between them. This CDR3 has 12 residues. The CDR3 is CASSGQNIKAFF. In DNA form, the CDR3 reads TGTGCCAGCAGTGGACAGAATATTAAAGCTTTCTTT.

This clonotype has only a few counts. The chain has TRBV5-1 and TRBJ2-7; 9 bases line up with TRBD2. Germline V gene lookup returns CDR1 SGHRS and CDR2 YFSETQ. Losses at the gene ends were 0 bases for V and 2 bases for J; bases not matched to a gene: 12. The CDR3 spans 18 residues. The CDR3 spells CASSLGLEREASPYEQYF. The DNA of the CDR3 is TGCGCCAGCAGCTTGGGGCTAGAGCGGGAGGCCTCCCCCTACGAGCAGTACTTC. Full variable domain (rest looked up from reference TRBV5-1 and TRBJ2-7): KAGVTQTPRYLIKTRGQQVTLSCSPISGHRSVSWYQQTPGQGLQFLFEYFSETQRNKGNFPGRFSGRQFSNSRSEMNVSTLELGDSALYLCASSLGLEREASPYEQYFGPGTRLTVT.

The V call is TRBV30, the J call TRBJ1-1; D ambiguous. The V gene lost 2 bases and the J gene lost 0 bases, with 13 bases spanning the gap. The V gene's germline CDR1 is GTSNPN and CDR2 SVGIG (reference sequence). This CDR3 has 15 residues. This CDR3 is CAWSLSFVVNTEAFF. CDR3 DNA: TGTGCCTGGAGTCTTTCTTTCGTGGTGAACACTGAAGCTTTCTTT.

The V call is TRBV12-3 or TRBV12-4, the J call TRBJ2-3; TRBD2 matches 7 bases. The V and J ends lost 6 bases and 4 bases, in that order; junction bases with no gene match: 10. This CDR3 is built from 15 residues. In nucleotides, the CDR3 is TGTGCCAGCAGCACCGGACTAGAGGGTCCAGATACGCAGTATTTT. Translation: CASSTGLEGPDTQYF.

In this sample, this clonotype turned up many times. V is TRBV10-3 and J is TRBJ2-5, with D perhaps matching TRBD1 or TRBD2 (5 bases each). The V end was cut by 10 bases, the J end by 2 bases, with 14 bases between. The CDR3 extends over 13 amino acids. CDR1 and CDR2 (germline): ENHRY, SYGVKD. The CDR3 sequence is CATRTGPQETQYF. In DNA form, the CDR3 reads TGTGCCACGCGAACGGGACCACAAGAGACCCAGTACTTC.

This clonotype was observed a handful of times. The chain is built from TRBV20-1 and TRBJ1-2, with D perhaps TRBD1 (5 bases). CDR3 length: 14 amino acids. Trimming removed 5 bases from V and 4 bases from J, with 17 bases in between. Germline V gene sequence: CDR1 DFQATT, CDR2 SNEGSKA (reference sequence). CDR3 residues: CSAPEAGTLYGYTF. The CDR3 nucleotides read TGCAGTGCTCCGGAGGCGGGGACCCTCTATGGCTACACCTTC.

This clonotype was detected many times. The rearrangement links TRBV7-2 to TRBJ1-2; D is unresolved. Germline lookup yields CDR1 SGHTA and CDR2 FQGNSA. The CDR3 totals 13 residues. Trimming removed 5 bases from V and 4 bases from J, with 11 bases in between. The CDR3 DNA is TGTGCCAGCAGCCTCTCTGCCTCCTATGGCTACACCTTC. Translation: CASSLSASYGYTF.

The CDR3 protein is CASSQSEDSYEQYF. The DNA for the CDR3 is TGCGCCAGCAGCCAATCTGAGGACAGCTACGAGCAGTACTTC. The V gene is TRBV4-1, the J gene TRBJ2-7, with D possibly matching TRBD1 (6 bases). Germline V gene lookup returns CDR1 MGHRA and CDR2 YSYEKL. V dropped 2 bases and J dropped 3 bases, with 11 bases sitting between them. The CDR3 has 14 amino acids.

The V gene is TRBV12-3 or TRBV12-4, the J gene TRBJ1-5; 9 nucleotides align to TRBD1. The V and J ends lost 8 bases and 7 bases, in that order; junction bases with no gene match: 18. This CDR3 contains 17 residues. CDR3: CASGTGTGNTVGQPQHF. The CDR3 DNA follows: TGTGCCAGCGGCACTGGGACAGGGAATACAGTAGGGCAGCCCCAGCATTTT.

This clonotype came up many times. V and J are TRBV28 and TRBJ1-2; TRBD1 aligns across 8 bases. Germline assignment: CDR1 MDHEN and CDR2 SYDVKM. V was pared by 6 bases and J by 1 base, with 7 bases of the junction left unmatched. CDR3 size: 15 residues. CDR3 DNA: TGTGCCAGCAGCGGGACAGGAGATCTTAACTATGGCTACACCTTC. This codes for CASSGTGDLNYGYTF.

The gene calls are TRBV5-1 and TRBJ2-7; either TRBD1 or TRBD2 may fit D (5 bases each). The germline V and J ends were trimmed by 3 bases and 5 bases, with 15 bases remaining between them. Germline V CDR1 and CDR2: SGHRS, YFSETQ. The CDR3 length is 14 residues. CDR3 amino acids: CASSYEGFENEQYF. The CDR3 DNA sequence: TGCGCCAGCAGCTACGAGGGGTTTGAGAACGAGCAGTACTTC.

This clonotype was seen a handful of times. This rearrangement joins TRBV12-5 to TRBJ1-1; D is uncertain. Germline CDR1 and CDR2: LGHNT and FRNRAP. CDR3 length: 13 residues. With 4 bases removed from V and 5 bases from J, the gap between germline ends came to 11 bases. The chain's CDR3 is CASGWAVGTEAFF. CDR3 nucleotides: TGTGCTAGTGGTTGGGCCGTAGGGACTGAAGCTTTCTTT.

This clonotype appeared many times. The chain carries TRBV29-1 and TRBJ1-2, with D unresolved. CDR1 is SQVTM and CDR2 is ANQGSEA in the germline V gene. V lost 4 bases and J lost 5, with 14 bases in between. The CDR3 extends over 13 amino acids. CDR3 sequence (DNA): TGCAGCGTTGTAGTTGTGGACGAGTATGGCTACACCTTC. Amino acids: CSVVVVDEYGYTF.